The source of this T cell receptor beta chain is a study of T cells in Graves' hyperthyroidism and ophthalmopathy. The CDR3 is 17 residues long. V shed 4 bases and J 3 bases; nucleotides not matched to a gene: 10. The germline gives CDR1 SGHRS, CDR2 YFSETQ. This clonotype came up a few times. Antigen specificity is unknown. Whole-study results and caveats: Peripheral blood also featured most of the thyroid clonotypes expanded above 0.001.

TCR beta CDR3 region amplification was performed from RNA transcripts. HTBI primers were used for first-round RT-PCR of the TCR CDR3. MiXCR, applied by TCRdb to the multiplex PCR reads, yields one record per CDR3 protein. The table shows 550,000 to 700,000 distinct CDR3 sequences, with roughly 14% occurring only once. Criteria for exclusion of patients were uncontrolled infection, other autoimmune disease, pregnancy or lactation. The receptor was isolated from a woman aged 40 to 50 with Graves' ophthalmopathy. Sample: blood. This chain joins TRBV5-1 and TRBJ2-6; 7 bases are shared with TRBD2. The CDR3 nucleotides read TGCGCCAGCAGCCTTACTATCGGACTAGGTGGGGCCAACGTCCTGACTTTC. Residues: CASSLTIGLGGANVLTF.